This passage covers 19 T cell receptor beta chains from one sample sequenced in a study of cytomegalovirus exposure and HLA in healthy donors. Researchers ran the PCR with 60 Vbeta and 13 Jbeta primers. The assay was immunoSEQ multiplex PCR, and TCRdb's table has in-frame clones only and misses some. The table has about 190,000 clones, more than 65% seen once. The sample consisted of PBMCs. The source is a young woman in good health and CMV-seropositive.

V gene TRBV5-4 combines with J gene TRBJ1-4, with D unclear. Trimming removed 0 bases at V and 5 bases at J, with 14 bases between. Germline-derived CDR1 and CDR2 are SGHNT and YYREEE (reference sequence). This CDR3 is built from 16 residues. CDR3 sequence reads: CASSLGLSSGNEKLFF. CDR3 nucleotides: TGTGCCAGCAGCTTGGGCCTCTCGAGCGGCAATGAAAAACTGTTTTTT.

The CDR3 reads CASSLGRESSYEQYF. The CDR3 DNA reads as TGTGCCAGCAGTCTAGGGCGGGAGAGCTCCTACGAGCAGTACTTC. The gene calls are TRBV7-2 and TRBJ2-7; 7 bases are a match to TRBD2. The germline V gene has CDR1 SGHTA and CDR2 FQGNSA. The CDR3 is 15 amino acids. Losses at the gene ends were 6 bases for V and 0 bases for J; bases not matched to a gene: 8.

This sequence joins TRBV28 and TRBJ2-2, with 10 bases identical to TRBD1. V lost 6 bases to trimming and J lost 6 bases; unmatched junction nucleotides: 4. Germline loops: CDR1 MDHEN, CDR2 SYDVKM. The CDR3 loop spans 14 amino acids. This chain's CDR3 is CASSSGTGAGELFF. In DNA, the CDR3 is TGTGCCAGCAGCTCCGGGACAGGGGCCGGGGAGCTGTTTTTT.

The genes are TRBV4-1 and TRBJ2-5; the D gene is possibly TRBD2 (5 bases). The end of the DNA is better explained by TRBJ2-7, so the J call may be wrong. Per the germline V gene, CDR1 is MGHRA and CDR2 is YSYEKL. This CDR3 region has 14 residues. The CDR3 DNA is TGCGCCAGCAGTTACGGACTTGGCTCCTACGAGCAGTACTTC. As protein: CASSYGLGSYEQYF.

V gene TRBV9 combines with J gene TRBJ1-2; D is unresolved. Trimming took 4 bases from V and 8 from J, leaving 18 bases between them. The CDR3 covers 14 residues. The V gene's germline CDR1 is SGDLS and CDR2 YYNGEE. Here the CDR3 reads CASSPLEWQRGYTF. Here the CDR3 DNA reads TGTGCCAGCAGCCCCCTAGAGTGGCAGCGAGGCTACACCTTC.

The J gene is TRBJ2-6, the V gene TRBV15, with D tentatively TRBD2 (6 bases). Per the germline V gene, CDR1 is LNHNV and CDR2 is YYDKDF (reference sequence). The CDR3 covers 16 residues. Trimming shortened V by 1 base and J by 3 bases, and 10 bases separated the two germline ends. In nucleotides, the CDR3 is TGTGCCACCAGCAGAGGGCCGGGGGTTGGGGCCAACGTCCTGACTTTC. Encoded protein: CATSRGPGVGANVLTF.

V usage is TRBV19 and J usage is TRBJ2-3; 7 bases agree with TRBD2. This CDR3 has 16 amino acids. In germline, CDR1 is LNHDA, CDR2 SQIVND (reference sequence). With 6 bases clipped from V and 0 bases from J, the junction kept 9 bases outside the gene matches. The CDR3 DNA follows: TGTGCCAGTAGCAGACTGAGCGGGACTAGCACAGATACGCAGTATTTT. Residues: CASSRLSGTSTDTQYF.

V gene TRBV15 combines with J gene TRBJ2-6; D might be TRBD1 (5 bases). Looked up from germline, CDR1 is LNHNV and CDR2 is YYDKDF (reference sequence). The CDR3 runs to 16 residues. The V gene lost 8 bases and the J gene lost 2 bases, with 16 bases spanning the gap. The CDR3 nucleotides read TGTGCCACCGCCCAGGGCCGGTTCGCTGGGGCCAACGTCCTGACTTTC. Its protein product is CATAQGRFAGANVLTF.

This sequence joins TRBV6-1 and TRBJ2-2, with 11 bases aligning to TRBD2. The germline CDR1 and CDR2 sequences are MNHNS and SASEGT. The ends lost 6 bases at V and 5 bases at J; junction bases unmatched: 2. The CDR3 runs to 14 residues. CDR3 in DNA: TGTGCCAGCAGGGGACTAGCGGTAACCGGGGAGCTGTTTTTT. Its translation is CASRGLAVTGELFF.

The chain combines TRBV5-6 with TRBJ2-3; 12 nucleotides agree with TRBD2. V gave up 1 base and J gave up 1 base; unmatched junction bases: 4. The CDR3 loop spans 17 amino acids. The germline V gene encodes CDR1 SGHDT and CDR2 YYEEEE. This CDR3 reads CASSLSTSGRGTDTQYF. In nucleotides, the CDR3 is TGTGCCAGCAGCTTGTCGACTAGCGGGAGAGGCACAGATACGCAGTATTTT.

The rearrangement uses TRBV6-5 and TRBJ1-1, with a tentative D call TRBD1 (6 bases). Germline V gene data show CDR1 as MNHEY and CDR2 as SVGAGI. The V and J ends lost 5 bases and 0 bases respectively, with 10 bases between them. This CDR3 is 14 amino acids long. CDR3 nucleotides: TGTGCCAGCAGTACGACAGGTGTGAACACTGAAGCTTTCTTT. It is translated as CASSTTGVNTEAFF.

The CDR3 reads CASRQSASNNEQFF. For the CDR3, the DNA is TGTGCCAGCCGGCAGAGCGCATCAAACAATGAGCAGTTCTTC. The chain combines TRBV25-1 with TRBJ2-1; no clear D. Trimming took 8 bases from V and 5 from J, leaving 16 bases between them. Germline V CDR1 and CDR2: MGHDK, SYGVNS. This CDR3 has 14 amino acids.

The CDR3, as DNA: TGTGCCAGCAGCTCTGGGACAGGGTTTGAAAAACTGTTTTTT. It translates to CASSSGTGFEKLFF. V gene TRBV7-9 combines with J gene TRBJ1-4, with 9 bases matching TRBD1. The CDR3 has 14 amino acids. The germline V gene encodes CDR1 SEHNR and CDR2 FQNEAQ (reference sequence). V gave up 4 bases and J gave up 7 bases; unmatched junction bases: 4.

The chain has TRBV6-1 and TRBJ2-1, with a weak D call TRBD2 (5 bases). The germline V gene encodes CDR1 MNHNS and CDR2 SASEGT. The CDR3 extends over 17 amino acids. Trimming removed 3 bases from V and 3 bases from J, with 18 bases in between. The CDR3 DNA reads TGTGCCAGCAGTGACTTCCTAGCAGGTATCCTCTACAATGAGCAGTTCTTC. Protein sequence: CASSDFLAGILYNEQFF.

This chain links TRBV19 with TRBJ1-1; TRBD1 agrees at 7 bases. CDR3 size: 14 residues. CDR1 is LNHDA, CDR2 SQIVND, per germline (reference sequence). After removal of 6 bases from V and 0 bases from J, the junction contained 4 bases not matched to a gene. The CDR3 sequence is CASSLTGLNTEAFF. Here the CDR3 DNA reads TGTGCCAGTAGCTTGACAGGGCTGAACACTGAAGCTTTCTTT.

This clone was found a few times. The rearrangement joins TRBV28 to TRBJ1-2; TRBD1 agrees at 8 bases. CDR3 length: 14 amino acids. The germline gives CDR1 MDHEN, CDR2 SYDVKM. Trimming at V came to 9 bases and at J to 7 bases, leaving 13 bases not matched to a gene. CDR3 protein: CASKQQGVDRGYTF. Written as DNA, the CDR3 is TGTGCCAGTAAACAACAGGGGGTTGATCGTGGCTACACCTTC.

This chain uses TRBV5-1 with TRBJ2-5; a weak D match, TRBD1 (5 bases). Germline V gene data show CDR1 as SGHRS and CDR2 as YFSETQ. The CDR3 has 13 amino acids. The V end was cut by 4 bases, the J end by 3 bases, with 10 bases between. Here the CDR3 DNA reads TGCGCCAGCAGCCAGGTACAGGAAGAGACCCAGTACTTC. This gives the protein CASSQVQEETQYF.

The chain recombines TRBV5-4 with TRBJ2-7; 9 bases align to TRBD2. CDR1 is SGHNT and CDR2 is YYREEE in the germline V gene (reference sequence). With V trimmed by 0 bases and J by 6 bases, 10 bases remained unmatched. The CDR3 spans 16 residues. Written as DNA, the CDR3 is TGTGCCAGCAGCTTGGCCGGGACTAGCCTAATTCTCGAGCAGTACTTC. The encoded protein is CASSLAGTSLILEQYF.

This chain joins TRBV7-9 and TRBJ2-7, with 15 positions matching TRBD2. The V and J ends lost 5 bases and 3 bases, in that order; junction bases with no gene match: 5. Germline CDR1 SEHNR, CDR2 FQNEAQ (reference sequence). This CDR3 has 16 amino acids. The CDR3 sequence is CASSPGLAGGFYEQYF. CDR3 sequence (DNA): TGTGCCAGCAGCCCGGGACTAGCGGGAGGTTTCTACGAGCAGTACTTC.